The T cell receptor (beta chain) under discussion was sequenced for a study of CD8 T cells in cerebrospinal fluid in Alzheimer's disease. Study conclusions and caveats: In mild cognitive impairment or Alzheimer's disease, the biggest CSF clone made up more TCRs than in controls. Versus healthy subjects, Alzheimer's patients more often had clones of at least 3%.

CSF cells were profiled by 10X single-cell V(D)J and 5' expression. TCRdb reprocessed the 10x single-cell sequencing reads and reports one entry per CDR3 protein, with no DNA. The table gives fewer than 1,400 distinct CDR3 sequences; the top ten clones make up about 10% of it. CDR3 size: 13 residues. In germline, CDR1 is SNHLY, CDR2 FYNNEI. Participants were all in good physical condition and free of acute infection. This clonotype is classed as medium-sized by frequency. Its antigen is as yet unknown. V usage is TRBV2 and J usage is TRBJ1-1. Input material: cerebrospinal fluid. This TCR derives from a human donor with mild cognitive impairment. The CDR3 sequence: CASSERETTEAFF.